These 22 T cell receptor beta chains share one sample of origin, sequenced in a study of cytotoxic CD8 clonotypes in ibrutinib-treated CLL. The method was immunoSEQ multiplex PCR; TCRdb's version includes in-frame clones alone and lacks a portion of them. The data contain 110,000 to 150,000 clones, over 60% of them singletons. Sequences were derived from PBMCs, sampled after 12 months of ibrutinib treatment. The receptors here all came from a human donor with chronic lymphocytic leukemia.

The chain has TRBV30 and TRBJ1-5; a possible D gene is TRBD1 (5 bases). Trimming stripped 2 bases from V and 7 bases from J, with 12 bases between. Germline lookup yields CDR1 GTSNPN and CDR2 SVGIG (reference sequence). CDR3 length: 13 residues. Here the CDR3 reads CAWSRDEDQPQHF. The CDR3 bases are TGTGCCTGGAGTCGGGACGAGGACCAGCCCCAGCATTTT. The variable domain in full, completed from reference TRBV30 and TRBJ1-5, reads SQTIHQWPATLVQPVGSPLSLECTVEGTSNPNLYWYRQAAGRGLQLLFYSVGIGQISSEVPQNLSASRPQDRQFILSSKKLLLSDSGFYLCAWSRDEDQPQHFGDGTRLSIL.

Here the CDR3 reads CASRSGHQPQHF. CDR3 bases: TGTGCCAGCAGATCCGGGCATCAGCCCCAGCATTTT. This sequence joins TRBV7-2 and TRBJ1-5; D unclear. This CDR3 has 12 amino acids. Per germline, CDR1 SGHTA and CDR2 FQGNSA. Trimming stripped 6 bases from V and 5 bases from J, with 8 bases between. Complete variable domain (other parts from reference TRBV7-2 and TRBJ1-5): GAGVSQSPSNKVTEKGKDVELRCDPISGHTALYWYRQSLGQGLEFLIYFQGNSAPDKSGLPSDRFSAERTGGSVSTLTIQRTQQEDSAVYLCASRSGHQPQHFGDGTRLSIL.

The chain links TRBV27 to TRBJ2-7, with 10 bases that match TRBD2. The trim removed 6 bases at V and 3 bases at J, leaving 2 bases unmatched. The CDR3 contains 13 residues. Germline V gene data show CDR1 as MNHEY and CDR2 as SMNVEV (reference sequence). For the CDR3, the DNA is TGTGCCAGCAGGGTAGCGGGAGGCTACGAGCAGTACTTC. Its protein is CASRVAGGYEQYF.

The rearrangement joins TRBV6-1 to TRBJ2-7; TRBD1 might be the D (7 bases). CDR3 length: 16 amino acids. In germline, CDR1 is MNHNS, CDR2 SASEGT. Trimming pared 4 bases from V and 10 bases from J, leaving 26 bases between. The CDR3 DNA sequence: TGTGCCAGCAGTGGCAGGGGGGAACCTAGCTACTCTTTTCAGTACTTC. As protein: CASSGRGEPSYSFQYF.

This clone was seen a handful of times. The CDR3 sequence: CASSPPLAGVEQFF. The CDR3 DNA sequence: TGTGCCAGCTCACCCCCCCTAGCGGGAGTCGAGCAGTTCTTC. The V call is TRBV18, the J call TRBJ2-1, with 10 bases aligning to TRBD2. The length of the CDR3 is 14 residues. The germline gives CDR1 KGHSH, CDR2 LQKENI. Unmatched junction bases numbered 6, after V lost 3 bases and J lost 10 bases.

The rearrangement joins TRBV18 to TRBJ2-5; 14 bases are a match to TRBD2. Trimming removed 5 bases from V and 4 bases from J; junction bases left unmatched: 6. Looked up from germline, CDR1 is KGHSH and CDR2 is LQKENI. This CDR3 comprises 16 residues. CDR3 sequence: CASSSLTSGGGETQYF. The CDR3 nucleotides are TGTGCCAGCTCATCATTGACTAGCGGGGGGGGAGAGACCCAGTACTTC.

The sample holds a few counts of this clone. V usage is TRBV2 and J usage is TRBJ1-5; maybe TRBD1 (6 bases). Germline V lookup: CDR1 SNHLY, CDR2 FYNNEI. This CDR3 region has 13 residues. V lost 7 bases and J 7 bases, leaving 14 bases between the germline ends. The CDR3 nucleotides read TGTGCCAGCACTTCTGGGGGGGGCCAGCCCCAGCATTTT. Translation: CASTSGGGQPQHF.

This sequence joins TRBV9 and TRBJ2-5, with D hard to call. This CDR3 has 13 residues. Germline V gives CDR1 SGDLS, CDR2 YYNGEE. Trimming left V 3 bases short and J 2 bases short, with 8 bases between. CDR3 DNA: TGTGCCAGCAGCGGGCCGTTTCAAGAGACCCAGTACTTC. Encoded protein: CASSGPFQETQYF.

The CDR3 here is CASSVRTEGDTQYF. The CDR3 DNA follows: TGTGCCAGCAGCGTCAGGACAGAAGGAGATACGCAGTATTTT. This chain uses TRBV5-4 with TRBJ2-3; D might be TRBD1 (6 bases). There are 14 residues in the CDR3. Germline CDR1 reads SGHNT; CDR2 reads YYREEE (reference sequence). Trimming stripped 4 bases from V and 5 bases from J, with 14 bases between.

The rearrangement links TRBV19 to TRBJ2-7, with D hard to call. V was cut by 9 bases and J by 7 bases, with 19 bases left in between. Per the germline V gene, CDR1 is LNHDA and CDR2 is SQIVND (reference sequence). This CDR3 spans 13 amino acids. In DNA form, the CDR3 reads TGTGCCAGCAATCTGGAACCTGGAAGGGAGCAGTACTTC. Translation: CASNLEPGREQYF.

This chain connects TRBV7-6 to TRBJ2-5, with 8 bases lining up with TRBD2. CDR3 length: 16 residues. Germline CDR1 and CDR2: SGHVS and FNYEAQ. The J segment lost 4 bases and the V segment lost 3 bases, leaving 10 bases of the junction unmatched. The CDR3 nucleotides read TGTGCCAGCAGCTTGGGTGAGCGGGAGTTAGGAGAGACCCAGTACTTC. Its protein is CASSLGERELGETQYF.

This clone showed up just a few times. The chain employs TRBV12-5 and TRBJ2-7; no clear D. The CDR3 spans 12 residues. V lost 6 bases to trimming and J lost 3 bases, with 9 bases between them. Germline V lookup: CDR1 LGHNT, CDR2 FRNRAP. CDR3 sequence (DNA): TGTGCTAGTGGAAGTACAGACTACGAGCAGTACTTC. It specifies CASGSTDYEQYF.

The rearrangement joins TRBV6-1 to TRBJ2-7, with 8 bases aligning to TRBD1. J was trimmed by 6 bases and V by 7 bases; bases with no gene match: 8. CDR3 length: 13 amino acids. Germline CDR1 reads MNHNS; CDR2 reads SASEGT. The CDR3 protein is CASTDDRGGEQYF. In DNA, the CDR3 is TGTGCCAGCACCGACGACAGGGGCGGCGAGCAGTACTTC.

CDR3 in amino acids: CASSLVSGIGGEQFF. The CDR3, as DNA: TGTGCCAGCAGCTTGGTTAGCGGGATCGGCGGTGAGCAGTTCTTC. This sequence joins TRBV5-6 and TRBJ2-1; TRBD2 aligns across 8 bases. The CDR3 spans 15 residues. V lost 0 bases to trimming and J lost 9 bases; unmatched junction nucleotides: 8. Germline-derived CDR1 and CDR2 are SGHDT and YYEEEE.

CDR3 sequence (DNA): TGTGCCAGCACCACGGGGTCACAGGTTAACTATGGCTACACCTTC. It encodes CASTTGSQVNYGYTF. The genes are TRBV28 and TRBJ1-2, with a tentative D call TRBD1 (5 bases). This CDR3 spans 15 amino acids. The V end lost 7 bases, the J end lost 1 base, and 16 bases lay between the germline ends. The germline CDR1 and CDR2 sequences are MDHEN and SYDVKM.

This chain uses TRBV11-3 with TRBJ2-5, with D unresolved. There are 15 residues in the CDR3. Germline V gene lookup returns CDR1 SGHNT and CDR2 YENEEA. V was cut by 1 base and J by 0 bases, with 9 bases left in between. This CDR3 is CASSLGGEYQETQYF. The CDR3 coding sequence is TGTGCCAGCAGCTTAGGTGGAGAGTACCAAGAGACCCAGTACTTC.

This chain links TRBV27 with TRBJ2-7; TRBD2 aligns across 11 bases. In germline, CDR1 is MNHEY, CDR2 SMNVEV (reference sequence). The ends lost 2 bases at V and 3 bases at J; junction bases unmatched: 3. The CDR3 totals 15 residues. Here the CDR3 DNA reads TGTGCCAGCAGTTTAACTAGCGGGAGTGTCTACGAGCAGTACTTC. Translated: CASSLTSGSVYEQYF.

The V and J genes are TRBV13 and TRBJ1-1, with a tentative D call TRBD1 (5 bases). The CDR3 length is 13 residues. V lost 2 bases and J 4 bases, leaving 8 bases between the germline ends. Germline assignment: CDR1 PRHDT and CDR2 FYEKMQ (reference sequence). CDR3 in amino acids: CASSLLGATEAFF. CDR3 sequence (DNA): TGTGCCAGCAGCTTACTAGGGGCCACTGAAGCTTTCTTT.

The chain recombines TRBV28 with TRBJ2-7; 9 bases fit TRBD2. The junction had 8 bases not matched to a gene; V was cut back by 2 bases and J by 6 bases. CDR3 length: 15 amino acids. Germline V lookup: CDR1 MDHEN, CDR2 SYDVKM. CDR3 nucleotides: TGTGCCAGCAGTTTAAGTCTAGCGGGATCTCGCGAGCAGTACTTC. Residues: CASSLSLAGSREQYF.

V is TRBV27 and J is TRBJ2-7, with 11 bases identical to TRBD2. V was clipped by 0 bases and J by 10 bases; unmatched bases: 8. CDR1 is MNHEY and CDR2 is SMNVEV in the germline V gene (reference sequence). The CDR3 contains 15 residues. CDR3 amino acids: CASSLSALAGGPQYF. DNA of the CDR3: TGTGCCAGCAGTTTATCCGCGCTAGCGGGAGGCCCTCAGTACTTC.

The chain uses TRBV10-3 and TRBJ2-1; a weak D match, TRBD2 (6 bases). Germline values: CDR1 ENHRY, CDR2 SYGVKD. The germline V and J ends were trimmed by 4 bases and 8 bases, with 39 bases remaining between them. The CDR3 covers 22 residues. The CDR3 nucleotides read TGTGCCATCAGTGGCCCCCGCGCTGGTCTAGCGTCTTTGCCGTTGGGAGTCGATGAGCAGTTCTTC. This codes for CAISGPRAGLASLPLGVDEQFF.

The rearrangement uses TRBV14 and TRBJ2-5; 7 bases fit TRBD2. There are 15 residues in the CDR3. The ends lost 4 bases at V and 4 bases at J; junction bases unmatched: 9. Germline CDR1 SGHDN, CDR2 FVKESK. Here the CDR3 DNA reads TGTGCCAGCAGCCGGCTGGGAGGGAATCTAGAGACCCAGTACTTC. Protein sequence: CASSRLGGNLETQYF.